These T cell receptor beta chains were read from a single sample in a study of blood T cell repertoires in COVID-19. Only in-frame clones appear in the TCRdb table, and some are missing; sequencing was by immunoSEQ multiplex PCR. The table lists approximately 360,000 clones, nearly 90% of them singletons. Sequenced material: peripheral blood. The receptor set was obtained from a man aged 18-30 years with active or convalescent COVID-19. CDR3s include the opening cysteine and the closing phenylalanine or tryptophan. D genes are given only for firm matches. Some rows mark clone size as missing; the rest say once, few, many or name a class of expanded clone.

J gene,clone size,D gene,CDR3 length,V gene,CDR3 protein,CDR3 DNA
TRBJ1-6,-,TRBD1,16,TRBV9,CASSTTGTGTDSPLHF,TGTGCCAGCAGCACCACCGGGACAGGGACCGATTCACCCCTCCACTTT
TRBJ2-3,once,TRBD2,16,TRBV3-1/TRBV3-2,CASSQNIAGGTDTQYF,TGTGCCAGCAGCCAGAACATAGCGGGGGGCACAGATACGCAGTATTTT
TRBJ2-7,-,TRBD1,16,TRBV18,CASSPLPGTEAYEQYF,TGTGCCAGCTCACCTCTGCCTGGGACAGAAGCCTACGAGCAGTACTTC
TRBJ2-7,-,-,12,TRBV2,CASTGSPYEQYF,TGTGCCAGCACAGGGTCCCCCTACGAGCAGTACTTC
TRBJ1-5,-,-,14,TRBV27,CASSTRTDRQPQHF,TGTGCCAGCAGTACTAGGACCGACCGGCAGCCCCAGCATTTT
TRBJ2-3,-,TRBD2,17,TRBV19,CASSIGSSGTWTDTQYF,TGTGCCAGTAGTATAGGGAGTAGCGGGACTTGGACAGATACGCAGTATTTT
TRBJ1-6,-,-,15,TRBV6-5,CASSYRDTYNSPLHF,TGTGCCAGCAGTTACAGGGACACCTATAATTCACCCCTCCACTTT
TRBJ2-7,few,-,16,TRBV4-1,CASSSRREDSSNEQYF,TGCGCCAGCAGCTCCCGCAGGGAAGATAGTAGCAACGAGCAGTACTTC
TRBJ2-7,-,-,17,TRBV4-2,CASSRLGQGMGSYEQYF,TGTGCCAGCAGCCGCTTAGGGCAGGGAATGGGCTCCTACGAGCAGTACTTC
TRBJ2-7,-,TRBD1,14,TRBV14,CASSRDRGAYEQYF,TGTGCCAGCAGCCGGGACAGGGGAGCCTACGAGCAGTACTTC
TRBJ1-4,few,-,17,TRBV20-1,CSASTKIAGAYNEKLFF,TGCAGTGCGAGTACCAAGATAGCAGGGGCTTATAATGAAAAACTGTTTTTT
TRBJ2-3,-,-,15,TRBV5-1,CASSELTFGVDTQYF,TGCGCCAGCAGCGAACTTACTTTCGGAGTGGATACGCAGTATTTT
TRBJ2-7,-,-,16,TRBV11-1,CASSYSTQTSSYEQYF,TGTGCCAGCAGCTACTCTACCCAGACAAGCTCCTACGAGCAGTACTTC
TRBJ1-5,-,TRBD1,15,TRBV6-4,CASSAGTGVHQPQHF,TGTGCCAGCAGTGCCGGGACAGGGGTCCATCAGCCCCAGCATTTT
TRBJ2-3,-,-,15,TRBV4-3,CASSQGSPFTDTQYF,TGCGCCAGCAGCCAAGGTAGCCCTTTCACAGATACGCAGTATTTT
TRBJ1-5,-,TRBD1,15,TRBV2,CASKKQGVYDQPQHF,TGTGCCAGCAAAAAACAGGGGGTCTACGATCAGCCCCAGCATTTT
TRBJ1-6,-,-,15,TRBV27,CASSFNTAYNSPLHF,TGTGCCAGCAGTTTCAACACAGCCTATAATTCACCCCTCCACTTT
TRBJ1-5,-,-,17,TRBV5-6,CASSFWVGTDRNQPQHF,TGTGCCAGCAGCTTTTGGGTAGGGACTGATCGGAATCAGCCCCAGCATTTT
TRBJ2-2,-,TRBD1,13,TRBV12-3/TRBV12-4,CASSLQGPGELFF,TGTGCCAGCAGTCTACAGGGGCCCGGGGAGCTGTTTTTT
TRBJ2-1,-,TRBD2,19,TRBV19,CASTKGTSGRLGSYNEQFF,TGTGCCAGTACCAAAGGGACTAGCGGGAGACTGGGTTCCTACAATGAGCAGTTCTTC
TRBJ1-5,-,-,14,TRBV18,CASSQIQGLQPQHF,TGTGCCAGCTCACAAATTCAGGGGCTTCAGCCCCAGCATTTT
TRBJ1-3,-,-,15,TRBV6-6,CASSFGPQSGNTIYF,TGTGCCAGCAGTTTTGGGCCTCAGTCTGGAAACACCATATATTTT
TRBJ2-7,once,TRBD1,13,TRBV28,CASIGTGVYEQYF,TGTGCCAGCATAGGGACAGGGGTATACGAGCAGTACTTC
TRBJ2-2,-,-,16,TRBV21-1,CASSPRRRTNTGELFF,TGTGCCAGCAGCCCGCGAAGAAGAACGAACACCGGGGAGCTGTTTTTT
TRBJ1-5,-,TRBD1,15,TRBV19,CASRAGTGTNQPQHF,TGTGCCAGTAGAGCCGGGACAGGGACAAATCAGCCCCAGCATTTT